The clone carrying this T cell receptor (beta chain) was seen a handful of times. These data come from a study of T cells in Graves' hyperthyroidism and ophthalmopathy. TCR beta CDR3 regions were amplified from RNA transcripts. First-round RT-PCR targeting the TCR CDR3 was performed with the HTBI primer set. One entry per CDR3 protein, called by TCRdb with MiXCR from the multiplex PCR reads. The sample includes over 700,000 distinct CDR3 sequences, 35% to 40% of them seen just once. J lost 5 bases, V lost 0 bases, and 7 bases had no gene match. The germline V gene encodes CDR1 SGDLS and CDR2 YYNGEE. The CDR3 consists of 15 residues.

Material for sequencing was blood. This chain joins TRBV9 and TRBJ2-7; 8 bases line up with TRBD1. The origin of this receptor is a man aged 18 to 30 with Graves' hyperthyroidism. The CDR3 DNA is TGTGCCAGCAGCGTAGGTTCAGGGGGCTACAACGAGCAGTACTTC. Its protein product is CASSVGSGGYNEQYF. Supplemented by reference TRBV9 and TRBJ2-7, the full variable domain reads DSGVTQTPKHLITATGQRVTLRCSPRSGDLSVYWYQQSLDQGLQFLIQYYNGEERAKGNILERFSAQQFPDLHSELNLSSLELGDSALYFCASSVGSGGYNEQYFGPGTRLTVT.